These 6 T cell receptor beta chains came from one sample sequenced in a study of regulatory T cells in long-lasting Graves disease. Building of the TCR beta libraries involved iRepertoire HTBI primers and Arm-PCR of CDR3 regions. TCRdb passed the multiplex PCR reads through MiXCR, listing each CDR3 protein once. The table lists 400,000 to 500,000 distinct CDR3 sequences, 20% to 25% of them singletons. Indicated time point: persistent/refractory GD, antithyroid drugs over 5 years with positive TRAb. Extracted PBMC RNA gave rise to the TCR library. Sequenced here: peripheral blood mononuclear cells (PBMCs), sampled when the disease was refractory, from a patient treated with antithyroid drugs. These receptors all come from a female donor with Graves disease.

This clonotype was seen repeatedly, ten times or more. The CDR3 DNA reads TGTGCCAGCAGCTTAGGGAAGCGCCAAGAGACCCAGTACTTC. Residues: CASSLGKRQETQYF. This chain joins TRBV7-2 and TRBJ2-5; D not certain. Per germline, CDR1 SGHTA and CDR2 FQGNSA. V lost 1 base to trimming and J lost 1 base, with 7 bases between them. The CDR3 runs to 14 residues. The entire variable domain, with the rest obtained from reference TRBV7-2 and TRBJ2-5, is as follows: GAGVSQSPSNKVTEKGKDVELRCDPISGHTALYWYRQSLGQGLEFLIYFQGNSAPDKSGLPSDRFSAERTGGSVSTLTIQRTQQEDSAVYLCASSLGKRQETQYFGPGTRLLVL.

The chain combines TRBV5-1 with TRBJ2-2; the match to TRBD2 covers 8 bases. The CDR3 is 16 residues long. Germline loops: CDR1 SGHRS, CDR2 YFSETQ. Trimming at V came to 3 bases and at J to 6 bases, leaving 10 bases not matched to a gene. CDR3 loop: CASSYTGTRVPGELFF. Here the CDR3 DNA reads TGCGCCAGCAGCTACACCGGGACTAGGGTTCCCGGGGAGCTGTTTTTT.

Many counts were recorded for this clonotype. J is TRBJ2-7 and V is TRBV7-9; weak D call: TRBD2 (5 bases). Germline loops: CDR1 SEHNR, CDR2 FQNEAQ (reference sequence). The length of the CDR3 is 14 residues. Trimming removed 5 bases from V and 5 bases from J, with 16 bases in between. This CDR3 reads CASSNRAGTHEQYF. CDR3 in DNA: TGTGCCAGCAGCAATCGGGCGGGTACCCACGAGCAGTACTTC.

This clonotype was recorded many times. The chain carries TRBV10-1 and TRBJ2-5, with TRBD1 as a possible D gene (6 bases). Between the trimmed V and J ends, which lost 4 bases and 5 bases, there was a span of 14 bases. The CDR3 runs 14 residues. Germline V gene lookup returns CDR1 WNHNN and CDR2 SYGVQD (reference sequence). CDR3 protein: CASSVGRGPETQYF. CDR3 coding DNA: TGCGCCAGCAGTGTCGGCAGGGGCCCGGAGACCCAGTACTTC.

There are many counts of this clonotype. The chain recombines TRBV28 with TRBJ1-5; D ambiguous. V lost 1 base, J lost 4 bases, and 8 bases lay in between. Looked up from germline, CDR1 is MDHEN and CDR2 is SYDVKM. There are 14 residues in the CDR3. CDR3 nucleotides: TGTGCCAGCAGTTTATTTCTTGGGAATCAGCCCCAGCATTTT. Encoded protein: CASSLFLGNQPQHF. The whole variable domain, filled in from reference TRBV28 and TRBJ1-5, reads DVKVTQSSRYLVKRTGEKVFLECVQDMDHENMFWYRQDPGLGLRLIYFSYDVKMKEKGDIPEGYSVSREKKERFSLILESASTNQTSMYLCASSLFLGNQPQHFGDGTRLSIL.

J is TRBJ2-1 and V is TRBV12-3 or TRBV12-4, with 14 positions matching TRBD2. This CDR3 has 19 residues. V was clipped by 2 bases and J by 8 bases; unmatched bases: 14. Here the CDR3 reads CASSLNAGTSGRVGHEQFF. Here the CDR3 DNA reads TGTGCCAGCAGTTTAAACGCCGGGACTAGCGGGAGAGTCGGTCATGAGCAGTTCTTC.